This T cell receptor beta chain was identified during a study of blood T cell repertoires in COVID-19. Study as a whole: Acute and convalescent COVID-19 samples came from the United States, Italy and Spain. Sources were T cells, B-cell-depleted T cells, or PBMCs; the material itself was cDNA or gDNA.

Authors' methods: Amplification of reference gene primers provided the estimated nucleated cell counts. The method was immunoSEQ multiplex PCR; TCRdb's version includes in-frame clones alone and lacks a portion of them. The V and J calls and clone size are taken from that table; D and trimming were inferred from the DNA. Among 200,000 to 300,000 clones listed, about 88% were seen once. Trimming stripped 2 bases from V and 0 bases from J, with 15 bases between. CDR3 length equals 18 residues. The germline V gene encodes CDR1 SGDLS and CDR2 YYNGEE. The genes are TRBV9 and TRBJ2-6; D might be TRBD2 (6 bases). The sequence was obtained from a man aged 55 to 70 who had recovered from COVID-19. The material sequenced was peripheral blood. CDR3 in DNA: TGTGCCAGCAGCGTTCCGGGACTGCGAAACTCTGGGGCCAACGTCCTGACTTTC. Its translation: CASSVPGLRNSGANVLTF.